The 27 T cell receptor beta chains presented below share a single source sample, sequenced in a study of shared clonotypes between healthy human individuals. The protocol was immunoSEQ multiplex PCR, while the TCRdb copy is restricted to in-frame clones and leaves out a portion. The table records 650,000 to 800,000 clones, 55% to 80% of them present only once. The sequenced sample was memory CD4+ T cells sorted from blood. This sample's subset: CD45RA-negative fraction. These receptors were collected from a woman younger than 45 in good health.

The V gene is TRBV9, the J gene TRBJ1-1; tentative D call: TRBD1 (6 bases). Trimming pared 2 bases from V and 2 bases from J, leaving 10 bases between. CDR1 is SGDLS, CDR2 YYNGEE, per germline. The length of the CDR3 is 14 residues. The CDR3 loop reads CASSVGQVNTEAFF. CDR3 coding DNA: TGTGCCAGCAGCGTGGGACAAGTAAACACTGAAGCTTTCTTT. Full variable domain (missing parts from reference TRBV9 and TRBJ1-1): DSGVTQTPKHLITATGQRVTLRCSPRSGDLSVYWYQQSLDQGLQFLIQYYNGEERAKGNILERFSAQQFPDLHSELNLSSLELGDSALYFCASSVGQVNTEAFFGQGTRLTVV.

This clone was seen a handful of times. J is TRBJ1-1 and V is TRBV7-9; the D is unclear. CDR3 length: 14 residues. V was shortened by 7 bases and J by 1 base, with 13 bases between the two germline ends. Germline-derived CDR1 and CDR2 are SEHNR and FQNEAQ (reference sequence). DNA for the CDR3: TGTGCCAGCACCCTCTCTGCGGGGAACACTGAAGCTTTCTTT. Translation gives CASTLSAGNTEAFF.

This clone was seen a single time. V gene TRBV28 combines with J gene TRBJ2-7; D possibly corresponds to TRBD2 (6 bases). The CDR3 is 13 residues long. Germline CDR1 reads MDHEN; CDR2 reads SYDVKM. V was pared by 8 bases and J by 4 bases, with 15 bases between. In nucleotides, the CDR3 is TGTGCCAGCGCATTAGGAGGGAAATACGAGCAGTACTTC. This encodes CASALGGKYEQYF.

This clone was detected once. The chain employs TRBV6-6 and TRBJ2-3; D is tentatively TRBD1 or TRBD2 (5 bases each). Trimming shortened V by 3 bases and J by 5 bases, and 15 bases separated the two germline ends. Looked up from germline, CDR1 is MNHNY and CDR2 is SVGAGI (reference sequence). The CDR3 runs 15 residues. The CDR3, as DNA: TGTGCCAGCAGTTATTATTGGGGGACGAGAGATACGCAGTATTTT. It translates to CASSYYWGTRDTQYF.

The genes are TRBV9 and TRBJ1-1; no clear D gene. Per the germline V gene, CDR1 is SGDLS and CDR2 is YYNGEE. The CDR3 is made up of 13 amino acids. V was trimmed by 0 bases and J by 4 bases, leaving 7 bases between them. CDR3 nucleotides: TGTGCCAGCAGCGTAGGATGGCGCACTGAAGCTTTCTTT. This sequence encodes CASSVGWRTEAFF.

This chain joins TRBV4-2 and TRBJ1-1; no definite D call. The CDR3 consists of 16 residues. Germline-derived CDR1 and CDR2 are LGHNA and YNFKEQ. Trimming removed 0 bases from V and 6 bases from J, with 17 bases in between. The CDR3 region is CASSQEITGGLSEAFF. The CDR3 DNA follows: TGTGCCAGCAGCCAAGAGATAACGGGAGGGTTGTCTGAAGCTTTCTTT.

Written as DNA, the CDR3 is TGTGCCAGCAGGACTATCGTGACAGTGAACACTGAAGCTTTCTTT. This gives the protein CASRTIVTVNTEAFF. This rearrangement joins TRBV7-9 to TRBJ1-1; D perhaps matches TRBD1 (5 bases). This CDR3 region has 15 residues. Trimming took off 6 bases at V and 0 bases at J, with 14 bases between the two ends. The germline gives CDR1 SEHNR, CDR2 FQNEAQ (reference sequence).

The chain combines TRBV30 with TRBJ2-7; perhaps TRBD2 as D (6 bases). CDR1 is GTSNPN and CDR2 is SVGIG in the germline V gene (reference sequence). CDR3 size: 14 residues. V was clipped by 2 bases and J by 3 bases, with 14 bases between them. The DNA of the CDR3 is TGTGCCTGGAGTAAGCGACTAGGGGACTACGAGCAGTACTTC. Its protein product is CAWSKRLGDYEQYF.

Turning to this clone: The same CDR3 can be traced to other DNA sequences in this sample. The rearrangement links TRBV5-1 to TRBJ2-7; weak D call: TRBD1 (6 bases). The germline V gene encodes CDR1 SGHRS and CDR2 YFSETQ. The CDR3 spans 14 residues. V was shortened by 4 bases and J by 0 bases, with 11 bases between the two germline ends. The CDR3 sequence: CASSLAGDSYEQYF. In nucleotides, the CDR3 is TGCGCCAGCAGCCTAGCAGGGGACTCCTACGAGCAGTACTTC.

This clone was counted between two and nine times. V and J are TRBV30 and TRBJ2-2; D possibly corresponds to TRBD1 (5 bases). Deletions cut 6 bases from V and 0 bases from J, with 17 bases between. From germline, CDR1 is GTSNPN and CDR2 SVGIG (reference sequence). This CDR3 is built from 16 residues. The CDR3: CACMSQVRANTGELFF. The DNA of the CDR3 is TGTGCCTGCATGTCCCAAGTCAGGGCGAACACCGGGGAGCTGTTTTTT.

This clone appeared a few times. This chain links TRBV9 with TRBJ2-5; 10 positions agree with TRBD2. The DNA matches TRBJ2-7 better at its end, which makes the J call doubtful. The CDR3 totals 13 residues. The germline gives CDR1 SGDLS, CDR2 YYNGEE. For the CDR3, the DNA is TGTGCCAGCAGGAGGACTAGCGGCTACGAGCAGTACTTC. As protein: CASRRTSGYEQYF.

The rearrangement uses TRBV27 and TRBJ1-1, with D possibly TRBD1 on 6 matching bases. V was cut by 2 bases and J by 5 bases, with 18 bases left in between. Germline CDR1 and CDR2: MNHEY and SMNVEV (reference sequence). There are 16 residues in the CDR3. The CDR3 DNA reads TGTGCCAGCAGTTTAGCGGGGGCCGGAGGTGGAACTGAAGCTTTCTTT. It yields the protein CASSLAGAGGGTEAFF.

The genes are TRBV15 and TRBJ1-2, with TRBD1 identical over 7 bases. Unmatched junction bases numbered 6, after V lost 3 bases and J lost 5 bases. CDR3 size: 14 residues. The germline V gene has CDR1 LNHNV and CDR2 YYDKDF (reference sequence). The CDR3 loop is CATSRLGQSYGYTF. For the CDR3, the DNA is TGTGCCACCAGCAGGTTGGGACAGAGTTATGGCTACACCTTC. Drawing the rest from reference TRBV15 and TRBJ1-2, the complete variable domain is DAMVIQNPRYQVTQFGKPVTLSCSQTLNHNVMYWYQQKSSQAPKLLFHYYDKDFNNEADTPDNFQSRRPNTSFCFLDIRSPGLGDTAMYLCATSRLGQSYGYTFGSGTRLTVV.

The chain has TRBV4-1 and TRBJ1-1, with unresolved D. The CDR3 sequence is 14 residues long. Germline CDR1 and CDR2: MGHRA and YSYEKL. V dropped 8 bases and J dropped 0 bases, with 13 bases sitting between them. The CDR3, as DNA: TGCGCCAGCTCTCCACAGCTCATGAACACTGAAGCTTTCTTT. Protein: CASSPQLMNTEAFF.

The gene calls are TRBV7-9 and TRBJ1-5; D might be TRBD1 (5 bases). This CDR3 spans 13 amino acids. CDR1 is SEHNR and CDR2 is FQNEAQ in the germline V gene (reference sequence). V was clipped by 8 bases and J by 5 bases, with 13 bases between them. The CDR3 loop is CASGRDGDQPQHF. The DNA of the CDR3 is TGTGCCAGCGGAAGGGACGGAGATCAGCCCCAGCATTTT.

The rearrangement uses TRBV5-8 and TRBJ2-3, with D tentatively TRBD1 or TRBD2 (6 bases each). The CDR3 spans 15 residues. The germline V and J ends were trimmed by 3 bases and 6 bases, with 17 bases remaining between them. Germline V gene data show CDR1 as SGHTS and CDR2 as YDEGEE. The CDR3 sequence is CASSSGGGGVDTQYF. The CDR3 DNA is TGTGCCAGCAGCTCCGGAGGGGGAGGTGTTGATACGCAGTATTTT. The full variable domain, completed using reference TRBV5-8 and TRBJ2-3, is EAGVTQSPTHLIKTRGQQATLRCSPISGHTSVYWYQQALGLGLQFLLWYDEGEERNRGNFPPRFSGRQFPNYSSELNVNALELEDSALYLCASSSGGGGVDTQYFGPGTRLTVL.

The CDR3, as DNA: TGTGCCAGCAGCCCCAGGCGCACCGGGGAGCTGTTTTTT. It translates to CASSPRRTGELFF. The V call is TRBV7-9, the J call TRBJ2-2, with D unclear. CDR1 is SEHNR and CDR2 is FQNEAQ in the germline V gene (reference sequence). Trimming removed 5 bases from V and 4 bases from J, with 8 bases in between. CDR3 size: 13 residues.

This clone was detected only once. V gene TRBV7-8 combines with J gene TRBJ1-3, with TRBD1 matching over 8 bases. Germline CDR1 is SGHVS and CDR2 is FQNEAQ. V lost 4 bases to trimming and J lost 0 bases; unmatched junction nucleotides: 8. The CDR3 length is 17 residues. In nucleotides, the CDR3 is TGTGCCAGCAGCTCGAACAGGGGGGGGAGCTCTGGAAACACCATATATTTT. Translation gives CASSSNRGGSSGNTIYF.

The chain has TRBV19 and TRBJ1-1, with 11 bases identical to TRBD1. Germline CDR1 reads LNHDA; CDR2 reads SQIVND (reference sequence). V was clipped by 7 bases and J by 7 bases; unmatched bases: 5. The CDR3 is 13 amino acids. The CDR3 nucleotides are TGTGCCAGTATCGGGGACAGGGGGTTTGAAGCTTTCTTT. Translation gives CASIGDRGFEAFF.

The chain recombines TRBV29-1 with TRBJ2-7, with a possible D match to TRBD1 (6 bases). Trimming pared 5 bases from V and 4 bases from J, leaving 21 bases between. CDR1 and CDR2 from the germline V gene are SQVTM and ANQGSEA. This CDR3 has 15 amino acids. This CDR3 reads CSVLSQRRTEYEQYF. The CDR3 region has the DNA TGCAGCGTTCTCTCGCAGCGAAGGACAGAATACGAGCAGTACTTC.

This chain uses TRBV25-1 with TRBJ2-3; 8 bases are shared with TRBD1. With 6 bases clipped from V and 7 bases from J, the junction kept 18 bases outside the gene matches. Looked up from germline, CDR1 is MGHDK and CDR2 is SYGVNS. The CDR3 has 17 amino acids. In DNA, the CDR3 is TGTGCCAGCAGAGCACCACCGGGACAGGAGGATTCTTATACGCAGTATTTT. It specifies CASRAPPGQEDSYTQYF.

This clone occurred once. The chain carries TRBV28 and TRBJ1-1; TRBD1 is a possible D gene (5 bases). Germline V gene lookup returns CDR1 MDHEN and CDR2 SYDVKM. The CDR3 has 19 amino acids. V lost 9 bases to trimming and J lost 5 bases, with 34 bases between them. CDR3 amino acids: CASLGRLGRNPGRVTEAFF. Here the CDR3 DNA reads TGTGCCAGTTTGGGACGGCTGGGACGAAACCCCGGGAGGGTAACTGAAGCTTTCTTT.

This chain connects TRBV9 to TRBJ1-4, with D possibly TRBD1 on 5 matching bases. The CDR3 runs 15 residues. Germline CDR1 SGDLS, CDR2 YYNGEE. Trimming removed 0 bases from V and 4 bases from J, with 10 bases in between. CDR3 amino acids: CASSVGGRGNEKLFF. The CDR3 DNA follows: TGTGCCAGCAGCGTAGGGGGAAGGGGTAATGAAAAACTGTTTTTT.

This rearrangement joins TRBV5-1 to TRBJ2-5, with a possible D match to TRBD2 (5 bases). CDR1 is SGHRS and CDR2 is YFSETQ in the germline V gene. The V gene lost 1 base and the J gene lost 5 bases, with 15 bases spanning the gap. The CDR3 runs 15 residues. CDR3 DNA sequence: TGCGCCAGCAGCTTGATGTGGGGAGCGGATGAGACCCAGTACTTC. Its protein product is CASSLMWGADETQYF.

This chain's CDR3 is CASSRGEYQPQHF. The CDR3, as DNA: TGTGCCAGTTCCAGGGGAGAGTACCAGCCCCAGCATTTT. The chain joins TRBV19 to TRBJ1-5; TRBD1 might be the D (6 bases). CDR3 length: 13 amino acids. Trimming took off 8 bases at V and 7 bases at J, with 15 bases between the two ends. Germline loops: CDR1 LNHDA, CDR2 SQIVND (reference sequence).

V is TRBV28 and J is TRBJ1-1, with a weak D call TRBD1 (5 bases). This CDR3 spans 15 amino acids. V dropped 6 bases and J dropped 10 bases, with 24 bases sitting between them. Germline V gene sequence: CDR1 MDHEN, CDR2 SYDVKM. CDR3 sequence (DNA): TGTGCCAGCAGCCTACACACGACCCGAGGGGTCGGAGCTTTCTTT. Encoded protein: CASSLHTTRGVGAFF.

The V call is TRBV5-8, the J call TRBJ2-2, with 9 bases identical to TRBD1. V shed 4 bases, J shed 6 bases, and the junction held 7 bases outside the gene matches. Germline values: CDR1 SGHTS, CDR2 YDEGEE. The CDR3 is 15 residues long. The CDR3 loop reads CASSGGQGVAGELFF. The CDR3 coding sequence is TGTGCCAGCAGCGGGGGACAGGGCGTCGCCGGGGAGCTGTTTTTT.